These T cell receptor beta chains were read from a single sample in a study of cytomegalovirus exposure and HLA in healthy donors. Profiled with immunoSEQ multiplex PCR; TCRdb holds only in-frame clones, not every one. This table holds 95,000 to 100,000 clones, approximately 72% found once. Sequenced material: PBMCs. The receptors shown here come from a woman aged 40 to 49 in good health and CMV-seronegative. Each CDR3 is given with its conserved first and last residue. A D gene is named only where the DNA matches it firmly. Not every row has a clone size; where given, it reads once, few, many or a size class.

D gene: TRBD2
clone size: -
V gene: TRBV5-1
J gene: TRBJ2-1
CDR3 DNA: TGCGCCAGCAGCTTGGCGACTAGCGGTTCGGGTGAGCAGTTCTTC
CDR3 protein: CASSLATSGSGEQFF

D gene: TRBD2
clone size: -
V gene: TRBV11-2
J gene: TRBJ2-7
CDR3 DNA: TGTGCCAGCAGCGTGTCTAGCGGGGGGAAGAACTACGAGCAGTACTTC
CDR3 protein: CASSVSSGGKNYEQYF

D gene: TRBD1
clone size: -
V gene: TRBV2
J gene: TRBJ1-1
CDR3 DNA: TGTGCCAGCATCGGGTTAGGGACAGTGGGGAACACTGAAGCTTTCTTT
CDR3 protein: CASIGLGTVGNTEAFF

D gene: TRBD1
clone size: -
V gene: TRBV2
J gene: TRBJ1-2
CDR3 DNA: TGTGCCAGCAGTGGACAGGGGAGGGAATGGGATGGCTACACCTTC
CDR3 protein: CASSGQGREWDGYTF

D gene: TRBD1
clone size: -
V gene: TRBV19
J gene: TRBJ1-1
CDR3 DNA: TGTGCCAGTAGTCCAATACCAGGGGGCGTTAACACTGAAGCTTTCTTT
CDR3 protein: CASSPIPGGVNTEAFF

D gene: -
clone size: -
V gene: TRBV6-6
J gene: TRBJ2-1
CDR3 DNA: TGTGCCGGCAAGTCTGGGCAGGGGTTTTACAATGAGCAGTTCTTC
CDR3 protein: CAGKSGQGFYNEQFF

D gene: -
clone size: -
V gene: TRBV7-9
J gene: TRBJ2-6
CDR3 DNA: TGTGCCAGCAGCCCCGGGAAAGGCGCGGTCTCTGGGGCCAACGTCCTGACTTTC
CDR3 protein: CASSPGKGAVSGANVLTF

D gene: TRBD1
clone size: few
V gene: TRBV6-5
J gene: TRBJ2-7
CDR3 DNA: TGTGCCGGGCCGGACAGGGGAACTCCAACCGAGCAGTACTTC
CDR3 protein: CAGPDRGTPTEQYF

D gene: TRBD1
clone size: few
V gene: TRBV6-5
J gene: TRBJ1-6
CDR3 DNA: TGTGCCAGCAGTTACTCGCCAGGGGGCGACTCACCCCTCCACTTT
CDR3 protein: CASSYSPGGDSPLHF

D gene: -
clone size: -
V gene: TRBV18
J gene: TRBJ2-7
CDR3 DNA: TGTGCCAGCTCAACAAGACAGGATTACGAGCAGTACTTC
CDR3 protein: CASSTRQDYEQYF

D gene: -
clone size: -
V gene: TRBV7-9
J gene: TRBJ1-4
CDR3 DNA: TGTTCCAGCAGCTTAGTGGAGGGATTAAGAGAAAAACTGTTTTTT
CDR3 protein: CSSSLVEGLREKLFF

D gene: -
clone size: -
V gene: TRBV7-2
J gene: TRBJ2-4
CDR3 DNA: TGTGCCAGCAGCTTAGTCAGAAACATTCAGTACTTC
CDR3 protein: CASSLVRNIQYF

D gene: -
clone size: once
V gene: TRBV7-9
J gene: TRBJ1-5
CDR3 DNA: TGTGCCAGCAGCTACACAGGGAGTCAGCCCCAGCATTTT
CDR3 protein: CASSYTGSQPQHF

D gene: -
clone size: few
V gene: TRBV25-1
J gene: TRBJ1-1
CDR3 DNA: TGTGCCACCACAAGGGCAGGGCACGACACTGAAGCTTTCTTT
CDR3 protein: CATTRAGHDTEAFF

D gene: -
clone size: -
V gene: TRBV30
J gene: TRBJ2-4
CDR3 DNA: TGTGCCTGGAGTGTAGGAGGGAGTATGGCCAAAAACATTCAGTACTTC
CDR3 protein: CAWSVGGSMAKNIQYF

D gene: TRBD2
clone size: -
V gene: TRBV4-2
J gene: TRBJ2-7
CDR3 DNA: TGTGCCAGCAGCCAAGATTCATGGGGGACTAGCGAGCAGTACTTC
CDR3 protein: CASSQDSWGTSEQYF

D gene: TRBD2
clone size: -
V gene: TRBV14
J gene: TRBJ2-7
CDR3 DNA: TGTGCCAGCAGCCAAGGGCTGGGGGGGAGTTACGAGCAGTACTTC
CDR3 protein: CASSQGLGGSYEQYF

D gene: -
clone size: -
V gene: TRBV7-9
J gene: TRBJ1-1
CDR3 DNA: TGTGCCAGCAGCTTAATAGGTCAGGGAGCTTTCTTT
CDR3 protein: CASSLIGQGAFF

D gene: TRBD1
clone size: -
V gene: TRBV25-1
J gene: TRBJ2-3
CDR3 DNA: TGTGCCAGCAGTGAAGTTAAGGGACAGGGAGCAGATACGCAGTATTTT
CDR3 protein: CASSEVKGQGADTQYF

D gene: TRBD2
clone size: -
V gene: TRBV7-9
J gene: TRBJ2-1
CDR3 DNA: TGTGCCAGCAGCCTTACTAGCGGACCGTACAATGAGCAGTTCTTC
CDR3 protein: CASSLTSGPYNEQFF

D gene: TRBD2
clone size: -
V gene: TRBV6-5
J gene: TRBJ2-7
CDR3 DNA: TGTGCCAGCAGCGACAGCGGGAGGGCCTACGAGCAGTACTTC
CDR3 protein: CASSDSGRAYEQYF

D gene: -
clone size: few
V gene: TRBV6-4
J gene: TRBJ2-2
CDR3 DNA: TGTGCCAGCAGTCCTAAACGCACCGGGGAGCTGTTTTTT
CDR3 protein: CASSPKRTGELFF

D gene: -
clone size: once
V gene: TRBV28
J gene: TRBJ2-7
CDR3 DNA: TGTGCCAGCAGTTTACTTCTAGAGCAGTACTTC
CDR3 protein: CASSLLLEQYF

D gene: TRBD2
clone size: -
V gene: TRBV19
J gene: TRBJ2-1
CDR3 DNA: TGTGCCAGTAGTATCCTGCGGGAGGTCAATGAGCAGTTCTTC
CDR3 protein: CASSILREVNEQFF

D gene: -
clone size: -
V gene: TRBV10-3
J gene: TRBJ2-7
CDR3 DNA: TGTGCCATCAGGCTCAGCGGAAACTCCTACGAGCAGTACTTC
CDR3 protein: CAIRLSGNSYEQYF

D gene: TRBD1
clone size: few
V gene: TRBV5-1
J gene: TRBJ1-1
CDR3 DNA: TGCGCCAGCAGCTCACACAGGGGAGGGAACACTGAAGCTTTCTTT
CDR3 protein: CASSSHRGGNTEAFF

D gene: -
clone size: few
V gene: TRBV11-3
J gene: TRBJ2-5
CDR3 DNA: TGTGCCAGCAGCTTGACCGGGGTTGAGACCCAGTACTTC
CDR3 protein: CASSLTGVETQYF

D gene: -
clone size: -
V gene: TRBV9
J gene: TRBJ1-2
CDR3 DNA: TGTGCCAGCAGCAGGGGTGACTATGGCTACACCTTC
CDR3 protein: CASSRGDYGYTF

D gene: TRBD2
clone size: -
V gene: TRBV11-2
J gene: TRBJ2-1
CDR3 DNA: TGTGCCAGCAGCACCCAGGGACTAGCCATCAATGAGCAGTTCTTC
CDR3 protein: CASSTQGLAINEQFF

D gene: -
clone size: few
V gene: TRBV7-9
J gene: TRBJ1-1
CDR3 DNA: TGTGCCAGCAGCTTAGATGGTGCGCCTGAAGCTTTCTTT
CDR3 protein: CASSLDGAPEAFF

D gene: TRBD2
clone size: -
V gene: TRBV4-1
J gene: TRBJ2-7
CDR3 DNA: TGCGCCAGCAGCTTGACTAGCGGGACCTACGAGCAGTACTTC
CDR3 protein: CASSLTSGTYEQYF

D gene: -
clone size: -
V gene: TRBV7-2
J gene: TRBJ2-1
CDR3 DNA: TGTGCCAGCAGCTCCCAAACCCAGGATGAGCAGTTCTTC
CDR3 protein: CASSSQTQDEQFF

D gene: TRBD2
clone size: -
V gene: TRBV7-9
J gene: TRBJ2-7
CDR3 DNA: TGTGCCAGCGGCCTGATTGGACTAGCGAGCTACGAGCAGTACTTC
CDR3 protein: CASGLIGLASYEQYF

D gene: TRBD1
clone size: few
V gene: TRBV6-5
J gene: TRBJ2-7
CDR3 DNA: TGTGCCAGCAGTAGGGGACAGAGCTCCTACGAGCAGTACTTC
CDR3 protein: CASSRGQSSYEQYF

D gene: -
clone size: -
V gene: TRBV7-9
J gene: TRBJ1-2
CDR3 DNA: TGTGCCAGCAGCTTAGGTTCAGAATTCTATGGCTACACCTTC
CDR3 protein: CASSLGSEFYGYTF

D gene: TRBD1
clone size: -
V gene: TRBV9
J gene: TRBJ1-5
CDR3 DNA: TGTGCCAGCAGCAAGACAGGGGATAACAATCAGCCCCAGCATTTT
CDR3 protein: CASSKTGDNNQPQHF

D gene: TRBD2
clone size: -
V gene: TRBV4-2
J gene: TRBJ2-1
CDR3 DNA: TGTGCCAGCAGCCAAGGGACTAGCGGGGCCAATGAGCAGTTCTTC
CDR3 protein: CASSQGTSGANEQFF

D gene: -
clone size: -
V gene: TRBV19
J gene: TRBJ2-3
CDR3 DNA: TGTGCCAGTAGTATCCGCGGTACTAGCACAGATACGCAGTATTTT
CDR3 protein: CASSIRGTSTDTQYF